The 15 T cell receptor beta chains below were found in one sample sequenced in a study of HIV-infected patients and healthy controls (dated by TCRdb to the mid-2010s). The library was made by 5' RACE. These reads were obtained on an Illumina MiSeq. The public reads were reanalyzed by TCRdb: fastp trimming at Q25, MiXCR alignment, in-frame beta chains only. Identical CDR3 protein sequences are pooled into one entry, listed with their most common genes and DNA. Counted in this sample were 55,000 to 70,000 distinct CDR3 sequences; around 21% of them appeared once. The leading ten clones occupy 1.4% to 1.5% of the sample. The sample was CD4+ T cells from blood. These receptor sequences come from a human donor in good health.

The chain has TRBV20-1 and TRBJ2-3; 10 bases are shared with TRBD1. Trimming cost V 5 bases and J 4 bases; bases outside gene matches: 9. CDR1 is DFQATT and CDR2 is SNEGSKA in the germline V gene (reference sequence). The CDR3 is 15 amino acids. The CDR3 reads CSAFGQGDQSDTQYF. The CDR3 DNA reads TGCAGTGCTTTCGGACAGGGGGATCAGTCAGATACGCAGTATTTT.

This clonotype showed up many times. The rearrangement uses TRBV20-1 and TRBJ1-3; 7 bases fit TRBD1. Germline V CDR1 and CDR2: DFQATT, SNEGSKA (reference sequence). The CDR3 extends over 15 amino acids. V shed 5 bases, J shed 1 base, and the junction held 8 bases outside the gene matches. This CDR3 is CSAPTPGGSGNTIYF. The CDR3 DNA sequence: TGCAGTGCTCCTACCCCAGGGGGATCTGGAAACACCATATATTTT.

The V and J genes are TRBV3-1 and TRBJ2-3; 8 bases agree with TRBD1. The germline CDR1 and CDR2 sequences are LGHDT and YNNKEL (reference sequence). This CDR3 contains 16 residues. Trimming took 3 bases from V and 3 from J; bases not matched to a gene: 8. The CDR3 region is CASSHYRTGKTDTQYF. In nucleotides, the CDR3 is TGTGCCAGCAGCCACTACCGGACAGGGAAGACAGATACGCAGTATTTT.

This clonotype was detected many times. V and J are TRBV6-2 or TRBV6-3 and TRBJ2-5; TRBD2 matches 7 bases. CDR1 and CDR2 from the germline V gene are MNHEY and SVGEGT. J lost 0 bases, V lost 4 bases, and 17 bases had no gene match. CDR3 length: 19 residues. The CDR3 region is CASSFSPTVPSGDQETQYF. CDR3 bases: TGTGCCAGCAGTTTCTCGCCCACGGTGCCTAGCGGAGACCAAGAGACCCAGTACTTC.

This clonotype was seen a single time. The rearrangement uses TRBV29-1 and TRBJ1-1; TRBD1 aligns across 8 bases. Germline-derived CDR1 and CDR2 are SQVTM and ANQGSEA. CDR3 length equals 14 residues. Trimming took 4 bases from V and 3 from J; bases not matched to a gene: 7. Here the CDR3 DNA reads TGCAGCGTTGCCCAATCGACAGGGGACACTGAAGCTTTCTTT. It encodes CSVAQSTGDTEAFF.

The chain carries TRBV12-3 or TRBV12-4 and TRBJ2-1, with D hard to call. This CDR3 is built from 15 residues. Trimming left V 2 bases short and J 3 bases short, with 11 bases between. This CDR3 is CASSLKALNYNEQFF. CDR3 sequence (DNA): TGTGCCAGCAGTTTAAAAGCATTGAACTACAATGAGCAGTTCTTC.

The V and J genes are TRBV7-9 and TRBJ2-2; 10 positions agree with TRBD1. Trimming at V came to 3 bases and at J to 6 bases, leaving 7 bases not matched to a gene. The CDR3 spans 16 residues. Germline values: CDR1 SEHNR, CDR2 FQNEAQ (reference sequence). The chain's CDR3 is CASSFATGTGAGELFF. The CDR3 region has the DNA TGTGCCAGCAGCTTCGCCACCGGGACAGGGGCCGGGGAGCTGTTTTTT.

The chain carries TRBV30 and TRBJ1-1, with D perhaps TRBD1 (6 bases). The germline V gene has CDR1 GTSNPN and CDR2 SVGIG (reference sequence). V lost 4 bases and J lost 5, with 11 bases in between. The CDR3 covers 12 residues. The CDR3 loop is CAWTGAGTEAFF. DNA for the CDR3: TGTGCCTGGACGGGGGCCGGAACTGAAGCTTTCTTT.

The CDR3 reads CATSSQGASTEAFF. CDR3 DNA: TGCGCCACCTCGTCTCAGGGGGCGAGCACTGAAGCTTTCTTT. The rearrangement links TRBV10-2 to TRBJ1-1, with TRBD1 matching 8 bases. Unmatched junction bases numbered 11, after V lost 10 bases and J lost 4 bases. The CDR3 has 14 residues. The germline CDR1 and CDR2 sequences are WSHSY and SAAADI.

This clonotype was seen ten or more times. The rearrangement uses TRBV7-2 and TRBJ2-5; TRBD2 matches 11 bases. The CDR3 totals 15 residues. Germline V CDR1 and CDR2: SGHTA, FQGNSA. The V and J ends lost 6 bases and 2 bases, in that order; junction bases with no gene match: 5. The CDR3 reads CASRATSGGQETQYF. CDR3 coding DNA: TGTGCCAGCAGAGCAACTAGCGGGGGACAAGAGACCCAGTACTTC. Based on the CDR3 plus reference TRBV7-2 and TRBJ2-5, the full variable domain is GAGVSQSPSNKVTEKGKDVELRCDPISGHTALYWYRQSLGQGLEFLIYFQGNSAPDKSGLPSDRFSAERTGGSVSTLTIQRTQQEDSAVYLCASRATSGGQETQYFGPGTRLLVL.

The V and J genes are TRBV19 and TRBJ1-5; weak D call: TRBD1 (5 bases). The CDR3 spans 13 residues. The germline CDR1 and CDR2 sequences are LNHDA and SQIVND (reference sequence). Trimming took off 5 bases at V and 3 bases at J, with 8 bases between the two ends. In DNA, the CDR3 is TGTGCCAGTAGTGGGGGATACAATCAGCCCCAGCATTTT. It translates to CASSGGYNQPQHF.

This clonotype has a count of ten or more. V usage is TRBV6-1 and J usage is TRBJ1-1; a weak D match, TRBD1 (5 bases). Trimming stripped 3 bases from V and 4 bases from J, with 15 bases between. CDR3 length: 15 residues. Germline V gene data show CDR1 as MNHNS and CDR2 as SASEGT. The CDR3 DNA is TGTGCCAGCAGTGATTCCCCAGGGCGAGCCACTGAAGCTTTCTTT. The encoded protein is CASSDSPGRATEAFF.

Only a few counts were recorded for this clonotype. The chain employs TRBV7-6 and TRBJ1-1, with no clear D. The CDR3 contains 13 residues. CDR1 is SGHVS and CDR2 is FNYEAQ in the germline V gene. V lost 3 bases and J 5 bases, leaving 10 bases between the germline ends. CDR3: CASSFSSGTEAFF. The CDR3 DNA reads TGTGCCAGCAGCTTCTCAAGCGGGACTGAAGCTTTCTTT.

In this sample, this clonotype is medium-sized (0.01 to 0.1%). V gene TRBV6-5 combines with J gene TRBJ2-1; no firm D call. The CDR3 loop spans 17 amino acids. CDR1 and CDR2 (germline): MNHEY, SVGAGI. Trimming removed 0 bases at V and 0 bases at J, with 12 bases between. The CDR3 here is CASSYSGFPSSYNEQFF. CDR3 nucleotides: TGTGCCAGCAGTTACTCGGGATTCCCTAGCTCCTACAATGAGCAGTTCTTC.

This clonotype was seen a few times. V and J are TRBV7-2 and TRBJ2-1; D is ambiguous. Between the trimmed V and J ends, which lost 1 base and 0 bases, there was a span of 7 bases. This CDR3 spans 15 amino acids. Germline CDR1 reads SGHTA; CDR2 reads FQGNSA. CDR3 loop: CASSLVRTSYNEQFF. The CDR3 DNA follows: TGTGCCAGCAGCTTAGTGCGAACCTCCTACAATGAGCAGTTCTTC.